The source of this T cell receptor (beta chain) is a study of graft-versus-host responses after intestinal transplantation. Study as a whole: Isolated intestinal, liver-intestinal, or multivisceral transplants were what recipients had. The whole recipient group had anti-thymocyte globulin induction followed by tacrolimus and steroids for around three years.

Around 200,000 CFSE-labeled responder cells were plated with around 200,000 irradiated, violet-dye-labeled stimulator cells. Sorted after the reaction were proliferating CFSE-low CD3+CD4+ and CD3+CD8+ responders. This clone was detected only a few times. The CDR3 covers 11 residues. Losses at the gene ends were 5 bases for V and 8 bases for J; bases not matched to a gene: 0. The germline CDR1 and CDR2 sequences are SNHLY and FYNNEI. Here immunoSEQ multiplex PCR was the method, and the copy in TCRdb shows in-frame clones only, minus some. The data show 10,000 to 15,000 clones, around 30% seen once. The material was alloreactive CD8+ T cells from a mixed lymphocyte reaction culture, obtained before intestinal transplant. Sample subset: CFSE-low proliferating T cells sorted from roughly 6-day pre-transplant mixed lymphocyte reaction (GvH or HvG direction). The TCR was taken from a human patient who received an intestinal transplant. The chain joins TRBV2 to TRBJ2-1, with TRBD1 matching 7 bases. The CDR3 loop reads CASSTGDEQFF. CDR3 sequence (DNA): TGTGCCAGCAGTACAGGGGATGAGCAGTTCTTC.